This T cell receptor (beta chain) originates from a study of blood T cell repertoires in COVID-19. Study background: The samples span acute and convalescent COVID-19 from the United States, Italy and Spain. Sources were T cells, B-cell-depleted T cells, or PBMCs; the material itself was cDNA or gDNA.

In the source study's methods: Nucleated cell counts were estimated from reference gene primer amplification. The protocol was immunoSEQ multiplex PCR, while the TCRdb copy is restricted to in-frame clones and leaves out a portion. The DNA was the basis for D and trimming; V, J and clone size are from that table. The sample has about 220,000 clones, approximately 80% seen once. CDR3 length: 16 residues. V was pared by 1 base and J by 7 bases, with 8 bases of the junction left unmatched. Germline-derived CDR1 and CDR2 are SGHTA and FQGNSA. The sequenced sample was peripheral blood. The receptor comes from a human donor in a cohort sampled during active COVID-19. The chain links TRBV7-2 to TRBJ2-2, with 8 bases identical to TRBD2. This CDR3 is CASSLGVSGTGGELFF. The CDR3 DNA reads TGTGCCAGCAGCTTAGGGGTTAGCGGGACGGGCGGGGAGCTGTTTTTT.